The present T cell receptor beta chain was sequenced within a study of cytomegalovirus exposure and HLA in healthy donors (dated by TCRdb to about 2017). Context from the whole study: An earlier analysis of 550 to 700 of the donors reported more than 250 Gb of sequence data and around 120 million unique TCR beta sequences from around 200 million T cells. Donor age, sex, ethnicity and CMV serostatus were compiled together with the repertoire data. In a later genetic analysis, genome-wide SNP genotypes for about three fifths of the 666 donors were used, and that subset was treated as a discovery cohort. HLA typing covered class I and class II loci at four-digit resolution. The genetic ancestry cluster associated with self-reported Caucasian donors included 65% to 90% of the approximately 400 genotyped donors. An earlier analysis of roughly 600 of the donors used high-throughput TCR beta sequencing to judge whether each TCR beta V gene segment behaved as functional or pseudogenic. On average, 235,054 unique TCR beta nucleotide sequences were sequenced per donor among about 400 genotyped donors of the cohort, with about 17% of those sequences being non-productive. An early release covering some 640 HLA-typed donors comprised approximately 290 gigabases of sequencing data and roughly 86 million unique TCR sequences. The T cell repertoires of under 700 subjects were profiled by immunosequencing and related to cytomegalovirus serostatus. All discovery cohort repertoires had been generated using a single sequencing platform. Roughly five DR-DQ haplotypes were handled as single units for association and clustering, since linkage in the cohort was strong. A separate validation cohort of over 95 different subjects was used in addition to the roughly 670-subject first cohort. A later analysis re-examined previously published TCR beta repertoires from about 700 donors and added high-resolution HLA genotyping to investigate patterns of TCR occurrence. To predict cytomegalovirus infection status, the study combined high-throughput TCR immunosequencing, statistical association of individual TCRs with disease status, and machine learning. The number of donors typed differed by locus, with roughly 620-640 for A, B, C, DRB1 and DQB1, over 500 for DQA1, nearly 610 for DPA1, and 450 to 480 for DPB1. Rather than drawing on any new phenotypic data, the later analysis identified candidate immune exposures from TCR beta sequences and the way those sequences occurred across donors. The aim of the study was to test whether cataloging public T cell receptors could identify signatures of past pathogen exposure. What the study reported, not specific to this receptor: Over 15 rarely observed V segments, including chromosome 9 orphons, were excluded from the earlier analysis of just under 600 of the donors because counts were too low. A further reported finding was that TCR beta sequences accurately predicted the HLA-A and HLA-B alleles for most subjects in the first cohort. The study listed around 160 TCR beta chains as associated with cytomegalovirus. HLA typing was unavailable for some donors at each locus, so association tests used only the typed subset. The sequencing pipeline was judged likely to have produced a cluster of highly shared sequence variants as a technical artifact. Several of the top co-occurrence clusters appeared to be linked to parvovirus B19, influenza, CMV and Epstein-Barr virus, according to a later analysis. A later analysis found that most CMV-associated TCR beta chains appeared HLA-restricted, with HLA associations seemingly driven largely by CMV exposure. Correlated functional status among segregating V segments might be attributable to linkage disequilibrium, but an unknown experimental factor could not be ruled out. The authors suggested that the approach could potentially be extended to other disease states and immunological phenotypes. In a later analysis, HLA-associated TCR beta chains were found to be more clonally expanded and to have lower generation probabilities than equally common non-associated chains. Some IMGT-functional V segments, including TRBV6-2 and TRBV6-3, could not be told apart with the 87-base-pair reads, so those segments were excluded. Cytomegalovirus status was reported to be diagnosed by the classifier with high specificity and sensitivity in both the original and validation cohorts. An earlier analysis of 587 of the donors showed that most TCR beta V segments appeared in productive rearrangements either about 87% or about 30% of the time, which broadly matched IMGT annotations. Immune exposure information for the cohort was limited to CMV serostatus. V-gene and J-gene trimming of TCR beta chains was associated with a missense DCLRE1C variant in a later genetic analysis, and the association was replicated in an independent cohort. Only TCR beta chains were sequenced in this cohort, and the absence of alpha or paired-chain data limited detectable features. At a false discovery rate of 0.05, a later analysis linked 15,000 to 20,000 TCR beta sequences to specific HLA alleles. Most TCR sequences were observed very rarely across donors, whereas some public TCRs were present in many individuals. Roughly uniform sequencing depth across donors was assumed in presence/absence analyses, although this assumption may not hold. According to a later analysis, TCR association rates differed among HLA loci, with DRB1 alleles showing the most associated TCRs and HLA-C alleles showing the fewest. Three of the identified cytomegalovirus-associated TCR beta chains were confirmed in vitro to be specific for cytomegalovirus antigens. Compared with the 666-donor mean, donors in an Asian-associated ancestry cluster had fewer N-insertions in productive TCRs, according to a later genetic analysis. Assigning TCR associations to individual alleles was difficult when HLA alleles, especially DR and DQ, strongly co-occurred.

Comments on this clone: Its target antigen remains unknown.

To prepare the library, the immunoSEQ multiplex PCR assay was applied. For the multiplex PCR, a mixture combining 60 forward primers for TCR Vbeta segments and 13 reverse primers for TCR Jbeta segments was used. A multiplex PCR assay on genomic DNA amplified the CDR3 region of rearranged TCR beta genes. Amplified TCR beta libraries were sequenced as 87-base-pair reads on the Illumina HiSeq System. The paper's data handling went like this. In a later analysis, approximately 74 million unique TCR beta chains were counted across the approximately 640 repertoires, and roughly 10 million of these chains were shared by at least two donors. Raw reads were error-corrected and collapsed into unique sequences with a nearest-neighbor algorithm that merged closely related sequences to remove PCR and sequencing errors. V, D and J gene segments were assigned by aligning CDR3 sequences to IMGT reference sequences. Each retained sequence needed at least a six-nucleotide match to both a V gene segment and a J gene segment. A rearrangement counted as productive if the CDR3 had no stop codons and remained in frame with V and J, and every other rearrangement counted as non-productive. CDR3 was defined by IMGT convention, running from the second conserved V-encoded cysteine to the conserved J-encoded phenylalanine. The earlier analysis of some 550 of the donors excluded any sequence lacking an unambiguous match to a single V gene segment. In an earlier analysis of about 590 of the donors, a V segment was called functional when productive rearrangements were above 56.7%, and segregating when the standard deviation between donors exceeded 5%. To diagnose cytomegalovirus status from the catalog of TCR beta chain sequences, a statistical classification framework was built. In a later analysis, V and J genes were assigned by comparing TCR nucleotide sequences against IMGT/GENE-DB human TR gene sequences. In a later analysis, CDR3 sequences and most-parsimonious VDJ recombination scenarios were assigned using the TCRdist pipeline. In a later analysis, each TCR beta chain was defined by its CDR3 amino acid sequence together with its V-gene family, and reads without a unique V-gene family were excluded. As a way to deal with suspected cross-contamination and a sequencing artifact, a later analysis dropped 450 to 600 nucleotide sequences that were highly shared and had low generation probability. In a later analysis, a clonal expansion index for each public chain was calculated from normalized within-repertoire ranks of inferred template counts. Generation probabilities in a later analysis came from a VDJ recombination model fitted to out-of-frame rearrangements, and those results were checked against IGoR. In a later analysis, hypergeometric tests were used to score TCR-TCR, TCR-HLA and TCR-CMV co-occurrence, with a repertoire-size bias correction applied to TCR pairs. To estimate false discovery rates, a later analysis permuted the HLA or CMV assignments 20 times. In a later analysis, co-occurring TCRs were grouped with DBSCAN, and TCRdist sequence similarity was added when clustering was performed within HLA-allele-positive subsets. Repertoires with fewer than 30,000 or more than 120,000 public chains, plus five repertoires with anomalous nucleotide sharing, were excluded from co-occurrence clustering. Drawn from immuneACCESS, this table holds only the in-frame rearrangements with V and J called that TCRdb kept. Clones are partly lost; checked studies trace under half to an unresolved V gene and leave the rest unexplained. V and J calls and clone size follow that table, whereas D and trimming were derived from the DNA. The sample has about 140,000 clones on record. Clones ranked in the top ten supply approximately 2% of the sample.

The germline V gene (reference sequence) provides CDR1 SEHNR and CDR2 FQNEAQ. Its CDR3 holds 16 amino acids, cysteine through phenylalanine. CDR3 DNA only is kept here, 48 bases in frame from base 1. Here V drops 3 bases and J drops 9 bases, and the junction holds 11 bases not matched to any gene. The cohort comprised under 700 healthy bone marrow donors. Cohort members were all nominally healthy when sampled, although unrecorded immune exposures were likely present. The donor tested CMV seronegative and was one of the 352 seronegative cohort members. A peripheral blood sample was collected from each donor, and TCR beta sequencing was performed on peripheral blood mononuclear cells. The Qiagen DNeasy Blood Extraction Kit was used to extract genomic DNA from the blood cell samples.

The material sequenced was PBMCs. This TCR derives from a woman under 30 in good health and CMV-seronegative. The chain is encoded by TRBV7-9 joined to TRBJ2-1, with 10 middle bases fitting TRBD2. The DNA is TGTGCCAGCAGCTTGTCCCTAGCGGGAGATTCTATTGAGCAGTTCTTC. Translated, this gives CASSLSLAGDSIEQFF.